Each of the 13 T cell receptor beta chains below was sequenced from the same sample in a study of T-cell memory formation after mild COVID-19. Using its own MiXCR run on the 5' RACE reads, TCRdb lists one record per CDR3 protein. The sample shows a few hundred thousand distinct CDR3 sequences, about 16% of them seen only once. Sequencing was performed on PBMCs or a T cell subset sorted from them (not recorded which). These receptors all stem from a man aged 18 to 30 who had mild COVID-19 (a few samples of this study predate the infection). Cell type and time point are not known.

This clonotype was observed at least ten times. This chain connects TRBV20-1 to TRBJ2-7, with 8 bases identical to TRBD1. The CDR3 is 13 residues long. The ends lost 2 bases at V and 3 bases at J; junction bases unmatched: 3. Germline CDR1 and CDR2: DFQATT and SNEGSKA (reference sequence). Written as DNA, the CDR3 is TGCAGTGCTAGACATACAGGGGGCTACGAGCAGTACTTC. Amino acids: CSARHTGGYEQYF.

The chain recombines TRBV30 with TRBJ1-2; D remains ambiguous. CDR3 length: 11 residues. Germline CDR1 and CDR2: GTSNPN and SVGIG (reference sequence). Trimming pared 0 bases from V and 8 bases from J, leaving 7 bases between. CDR3 nucleotide sequence: TGTGCCTGGAGTGTCTATTCCGGCTACACCTTC. Amino acid sequence: CAWSVYSGYTF.

This clonotype came up a few times. This sequence joins TRBV27 and TRBJ2-7, with 7 bases identical to TRBD1. The CDR3 spans 14 residues. Germline-derived CDR1 and CDR2 are MNHEY and SMNVEV (reference sequence). V lost 3 bases and J lost 3; bases outside the gene matches: 5. The CDR3 DNA follows: TGTGCCAGCAGTTTCCGGGACAGCCACTACGAGCAGTACTTC. Its protein product is CASSFRDSHYEQYF.

Many counts were recorded for this clonotype. The chain uses TRBV12-3 or TRBV12-4 and TRBJ2-2; no reliable D call. The V end was cut by 1 base, the J end by 1 base, with 4 bases between. This CDR3 has 14 amino acids. CDR3 amino acids: CASSLEWNTGELFF. CDR3 DNA sequence: TGTGCCAGCAGTTTAGAGTGGAACACCGGGGAGCTGTTTTTT.

This chain links TRBV7-9 with TRBJ2-5, with D maybe TRBD2 (6 bases). Trimming took 4 bases from V and 4 from J, leaving 13 bases between them. The CDR3 is 14 amino acids. Germline CDR1 and CDR2: SEHNR and FQNEAQ (reference sequence). The CDR3 region has the DNA TGTGCCAGCAGCTCCCCGGGACTGATAGAGACCCAGTACTTC. Its protein is CASSSPGLIETQYF.

This clonotype came up many times. The V and J genes are TRBV7-2 and TRBJ1-1; 10 bases align to TRBD1. After removal of 3 bases from V and 7 bases from J, the junction contained 5 bases not matched to a gene. The V gene's germline CDR1 is SGHTA and CDR2 FQGNSA. This CDR3 has 14 amino acids. The CDR3 spells CASSFLGQGLEAFF. Written as DNA, the CDR3 is TGTGCCAGCAGCTTCTTGGGACAGGGGCTTGAAGCTTTCTTT.

The rearrangement joins TRBV5-1 to TRBJ2-1; D tentatively fits TRBD1 or TRBD2 (5 bases each). V gave up 4 bases and J gave up 0 bases, with 11 bases separating them. This CDR3 region has 15 residues. Germline CDR1 is SGHRS and CDR2 is YFSETQ. CDR3 in DNA: TGCGCCAGCAGCACCGGGACCACCTCCTACAATGAGCAGTTCTTC. It translates to CASSTGTTSYNEQFF.

This clonotype was seen a handful of times. The genes are TRBV6-5 and TRBJ1-1; tentatively, D is TRBD1 (6 bases). Trimming removed 5 bases from V and 5 bases from J, with 18 bases in between. The CDR3 extends over 15 amino acids. The germline gives CDR1 MNHEY, CDR2 SVGAGI. Here the CDR3 reads CASSVGAADLTEAFF. DNA of the CDR3: TGTGCCAGCAGTGTGGGGGCTGCAGATCTTACTGAAGCTTTCTTT.

In its sample, this clonotype was seen many times. V usage is TRBV12-3 or TRBV12-4 and J usage is TRBJ1-5; D unresolved. The V end was cut by 0 bases, the J end by 4 bases, with 4 bases between. There are 13 residues in the CDR3. CDR3 protein: CASSLAENQPQHF. As DNA, the CDR3 is TGTGCCAGCAGTTTAGCAGAGAATCAGCCCCAGCATTTT.

This chain links TRBV18 with TRBJ2-1; D call uncertain. Germline V gene sequence: CDR1 KGHSH, CDR2 LQKENI. V was cut by 2 bases and J by 5 bases, with 4 bases left in between. The CDR3 has 12 residues. The CDR3 DNA follows: TGTGCCAGCTCACCAACGGACAATGAGCAGTTCTTC. Amino acids: CASSPTDNEQFF.

The chain joins TRBV6-5 to TRBJ1-1; D is unresolved. The germline V and J ends were trimmed by 0 bases and 7 bases, with 9 bases remaining between them. The CDR3 has 13 residues. In germline, CDR1 is MNHEY, CDR2 SVGAGI. Here the CDR3 reads CASSYSVSIEAFF. The CDR3 DNA sequence: TGTGCCAGCAGTTACTCCGTTTCGATTGAAGCTTTCTTT.

This rearrangement joins TRBV7-2 to TRBJ1-4; D remains ambiguous. The CDR3 runs to 12 residues. Germline V lookup: CDR1 SGHTA, CDR2 FQGNSA. With 3 bases removed from V and 7 bases from J, the gap between germline ends came to 6 bases. The CDR3 sequence is CASSFSAEKLFF. In nucleotides, the CDR3 is TGTGCCAGCAGCTTTTCGGCTGAAAAACTGTTTTTT.

V gene TRBV24-1 combines with J gene TRBJ2-1; 10 bases map to TRBD1. Per the germline V gene, CDR1 is KGHDR and CDR2 is SFDVKD. V shed 2 bases and J 7 bases; nucleotides not matched to a gene: 7. The CDR3 loop spans 16 amino acids. The CDR3 DNA reads TGTGCCACCAGTGATTCCTTGACAGGGGGCAGGAATGAGCAGTTCTTC. Encoded protein: CATSDSLTGGRNEQFF.